This TCR beta chain was found in a study of graft-versus-host responses after intestinal transplantation. As for the study in general: Every recipient underwent anti-thymocyte globulin induction, then tacrolimus and steroids for roughly 3 years. Study-wide points: Some patients had graft-donor T cell macrochimerism. In their allografts, the ratios of graft-versus-host to host-versus-graft T cell clones were high.

Germline trimming cut 7 bases from V and 5 bases from J; bases unmatched to any gene: 7. CDR1 is MGHRA and CDR2 is YSYEKL in the germline V gene. The CDR3 extends over 13 amino acids. A remark on this clone: Its antigen is unidentified.

Clones were read by immunoSEQ multiplex PCR, and TCRdb kept only the in-frame ones, dropping some. Of around 33,000 clones listed, about 95% are singletons. The J gene is TRBJ1-1, the V gene TRBV4-1, with 7 bases aligning to TRBD1. The TCR comes from a human patient who received an intestinal transplant, so some T cells may come from the graft donor. The source material was PBMCs, sampled 16 days after intestinal transplant. The CDR3 sequence: CASTLGDSTEAFF. In DNA, the CDR3 is TGCGCCAGCACCCTAGGGGACAGTACTGAAGCTTTCTTT.